The 3 T cell receptor beta chains reported below all come from one sample, sequenced in a study of T cells in Graves' hyperthyroidism and ophthalmopathy. Researchers took RNA transcripts and amplified the TCR beta CDR3 regions from them. HTBI primers drove first-round RT-PCR of the TCR CDR3. TCRdb redid the calling of the multiplex PCR reads with MiXCR, one entry per CDR3 protein. The data hold 250,000 to 350,000 distinct CDR3 sequences, with around 17% observed a single time. Specimen: blood. The receptors were gathered from a man aged 30 to 45 with Graves' hyperthyroidism.

This clonotype showed up just a few times. The chain is built from TRBV20-1 and TRBJ2-7, with D hard to call. The length of the CDR3 is 15 residues. With 6 bases removed from V and 4 bases from J, the gap between germline ends came to 22 bases. Germline V gene lookup returns CDR1 DFQATT and CDR2 SNEGSKA (reference sequence). CDR3 DNA sequence: TGCAGTGCCCCGGCCGACCTCCTGCTTCCTTACGAGCAGTACTTC. It translates to CSAPADLLLPYEQYF.

This clonotype showed up many times. This chain links TRBV12-3 or TRBV12-4 with TRBJ2-2, with 7 positions matching TRBD2. V trimming: 11 bases; J trimming: 5 bases; junction bases outside the gene matches: 11. The length of the CDR3 is 14 residues. The CDR3 here is CAVRRWEGTGELFF. CDR3 in DNA: TGTGCCGTCCGGAGGTGGGAGGGAACCGGGGAGCTGTTTTTT.

Regarding this clonotype: This clone may be a read error of a much larger clone one base away. The chain links TRBV12-3 or TRBV12-4 to TRBJ1-1; D is unresolved. Trimming stripped 4 bases from V and 5 bases from J, with 11 bases between. CDR3 length equals 13 residues. Here the CDR3 reads CASSSGPWTEAFF. As DNA, the CDR3 is TGTGCCAGCAGTTCAGGCCCTTGGACTGAAGCTTTCTTT.